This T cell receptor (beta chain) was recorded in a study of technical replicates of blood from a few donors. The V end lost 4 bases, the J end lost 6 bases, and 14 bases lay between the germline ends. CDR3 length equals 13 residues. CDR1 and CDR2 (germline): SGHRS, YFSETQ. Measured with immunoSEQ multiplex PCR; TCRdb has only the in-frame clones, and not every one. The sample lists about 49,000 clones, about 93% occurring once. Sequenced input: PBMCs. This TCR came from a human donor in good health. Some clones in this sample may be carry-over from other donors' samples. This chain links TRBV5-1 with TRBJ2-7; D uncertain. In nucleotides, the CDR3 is TGCGCCAGCAGCAGCTACCAGGTTTCCGAGCAGTACTTC. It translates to CASSSYQVSEQYF.